Below are 24 T cell receptor beta chains sequenced from a single sample in a study of T cells after yellow fever vaccination. TCRdb reanalysed the 5' RACE reads using MiXCR and keeps one entry per CDR3 protein. The sample has 80,000 to 100,000 distinct CDR3 sequences; 7.5% to 10% are singletons. Sequencing was performed on CD8+ T cells not binding an NS4B(214-222) dextramer, sorted from PBMCs, taken roughly 14 days after the first yellow fever vaccination. Receptor source: a young man who received the YFV17D yellow fever vaccine.

The chain couples TRBV11-3 to TRBJ2-3; D not certain. Trimming cost V 3 bases and J 5 bases, with 9 bases left between them. This CDR3 spans 13 amino acids. From germline, CDR1 is SGHNT and CDR2 YENEEA. CDR3 sequence: CASSFYQGDTQYF. The CDR3 bases are TGTGCCAGCAGCTTTTACCAAGGAGATACGCAGTATTTT. Using reference TRBV11-3 and TRBJ2-3 for the parts outside the CDR3, the full variable domain is EAGVVQSPRYKIIEKKQPVAFWCNPISGHNTLYWYLQNLGQGPELLIRYENEEAVDDSQLPKDRFSAERLKGVDSTLKIQPAELGDSAVYLCASSFYQGDTQYFGPGTRLTVL.

This clonotype came up a few times. The chain is built from TRBV29-1 and TRBJ1-1; no definite D call. Germline V gene data show CDR1 as SQVTM and CDR2 as ANQGSEA. V was shortened by 5 bases and J by 4 bases, with 17 bases between the two germline ends. The CDR3 runs 14 residues. CDR3 nucleotides: TGCAGCGTTATTTCTGTAGGGTCGGGCACTGAAGCTTTCTTT. It yields the protein CSVISVGSGTEAFF. The full variable domain, rest sourced from reference TRBV29-1 and TRBJ1-1, is SAVISQKPSRDICQRGTSLTIQCQVDSQVTMMFWYRQQPGQSLTLIATANQGSEATYESGFVIDKFPISRPNLTFSTLTVSNMSPEDSSIYLCSVISVGSGTEAFFGQGTRLTVV.

The chain links TRBV12-5 to TRBJ2-7; D is possibly TRBD1 (6 bases). This CDR3 is 17 amino acids long. V was pared by 2 bases and J by 3 bases, with 20 bases between. CDR1 and CDR2 (germline): LGHNT, FRNRAP. This CDR3 reads CASGLTYREIANYEQYF. As DNA, the CDR3 is TGTGCTAGTGGTTTGACCTACAGGGAAATTGCGAACTACGAGCAGTACTTC.

This clonotype appeared a few times. The CDR3 is CASSLGQAGEQFF. Written as DNA, the CDR3 is TGTGCCAGCAGCTTAGGACAGGCGGGTGAGCAGTTCTTC. The chain joins TRBV7-3 to TRBJ2-1, with TRBD1 identical over 7 bases. V lost 2 bases, J lost 9 bases, and 4 bases stayed unmatched. The germline CDR1 and CDR2 sequences are SGHTA and FQGTGA. This CDR3 comprises 13 residues.

This clonotype was picked up a small number of times. The rearrangement joins TRBV7-2 to TRBJ2-1, with 7 bases identical to TRBD1. The V gene's germline CDR1 is SGHTA and CDR2 FQGNSA. CDR3 length equals 13 residues. J was trimmed by 9 bases and V by 6 bases; bases with no gene match: 8. CDR3 region: CASSGTAQGEQFF. The CDR3 DNA reads TGTGCCAGCAGTGGGACAGCCCAAGGTGAGCAGTTCTTC.

The genes are TRBV7-3 and TRBJ2-6, with 7 nucleotides matching TRBD2. CDR3 length: 20 residues. V shed 1 base, J shed 2 bases, and the junction held 14 bases outside the gene matches. Germline V gene lookup returns CDR1 SGHTA and CDR2 FQGTGA. CDR3: CASSLSLDPGGLTGANVLTF. Here the CDR3 DNA reads TGTGCCAGCAGCTTAAGTTTGGACCCGGGGGGTCTAACTGGGGCCAACGTCCTGACTTTC.

This clonotype showed up many times. The rearrangement joins TRBV28 to TRBJ2-2; tentative D call: TRBD1 (5 bases). The CDR3 extends over 16 amino acids. Germline CDR1 MDHEN, CDR2 SYDVKM. The V end was cut by 5 bases, the J end by 0 bases, with 13 bases between. As DNA, the CDR3 is TGTGCCAGCAGTCCAATCGACAGATCGAACACCGGGGAGCTGTTTTTT. Translation gives CASSPIDRSNTGELFF.

V is TRBV7-2 and J is TRBJ1-5, with 8 bases fitting TRBD1. The CDR3 is 14 amino acids. The trim removed 5 bases at V and 5 bases at J, leaving 5 bases unmatched. The germline CDR1 and CDR2 sequences are SGHTA and FQGNSA. In DNA form, the CDR3 reads TGTGCCAGCAGCCTTTCGACAGGGGATCAGCCCCAGCATTTT. Translation: CASSLSTGDQPQHF.

The chain recombines TRBV11-2 with TRBJ2-3, with D perhaps TRBD1 (5 bases). V lost 1 base and J 0 bases, leaving 26 bases between the germline ends. The CDR3 contains 21 residues. Germline CDR1 and CDR2: SGHAT and FQNNGV. CDR3 DNA: TGTGCCAGCAGCTTAGCTATAAGGCCCAGCTTGGACACCCGGAGCACAGATACGCAGTATTTT. Its translation: CASSLAIRPSLDTRSTDTQYF.

This chain connects TRBV6-5 to TRBJ2-2; 8 nucleotides match TRBD2. CDR3 length: 18 residues. Germline V CDR1 and CDR2: MNHEY, SVGAGI. V was clipped by 0 bases and J by 1 base; unmatched bases: 7. CDR3 sequence (DNA): TGTGCCAGCAGTTACTCGACCGGTCTAGCGGGGAACACCGGGGAGCTGTTTTTT. Translated: CASSYSTGLAGNTGELFF.

The chain couples TRBV4-3 to TRBJ2-1; 8 bases are shared with TRBD1. From germline, CDR1 is LGHNA and CDR2 YSLEER. There are 17 residues in the CDR3. V was pared by 1 base and J by 7 bases, with 12 bases of the junction left unmatched. The CDR3 bases are TGCGCCAGCAGCCAAGGGGCTTATCGGACAGGGAGGAATGAGCAGTTCTTC. Protein product: CASSQGAYRTGRNEQFF.

V usage is TRBV7-6 and J usage is TRBJ2-7, with TRBD1 matching 12 bases. The germline V gene encodes CDR1 SGHVS and CDR2 FNYEAQ. V gave up 4 bases and J gave up 7 bases; unmatched junction bases: 5. The CDR3 covers 14 residues. The CDR3 bases are TGTGCCAGCAGCTGGGGACAGGGGGCTAGAGAGCAGTACTTC. It yields the protein CASSWGQGAREQYF.

The chain is built from TRBV7-9 and TRBJ2-7, with unresolved D. This CDR3 is 15 amino acids long. The germline V gene has CDR1 SEHNR and CDR2 FQNEAQ (reference sequence). V gave up 3 bases and J gave up 2 bases, with 14 bases separating them. The CDR3 DNA reads TGTGCCAGCAGCTTGGCCGGCGGACGGGCCTACGAGCAGTACTTC. Translated, it gives CASSLAGGRAYEQYF. The complete variable domain, with remaining parts taken from reference TRBV7-9 and TRBJ2-7, reads DTGVSQNPRHKITKRGQNVTFRCDPISEHNRLYWYRQTLGQGPEFLTYFQNEAQLEKSRLLSDRFSAERPKGSFSTLEIQRTEQGDSAMYLCASSLAGGRAYEQYFGPGTRLTVT.

This clonotype was detected only a few times. V gene TRBV15 combines with J gene TRBJ1-1, with D tentatively TRBD1 (5 bases). The CDR3 has 18 amino acids. Between the trimmed V and J ends, which lost 0 bases and 4 bases, there was a span of 21 bases. Per germline, CDR1 LNHNV and CDR2 YYDKDF (reference sequence). In nucleotides, the CDR3 is TGTGCCACCAGCAGAGATGTTACAGGTTCTATTAGAGTCACTGAAGCTTTCTTT. As protein: CATSRDVTGSIRVTEAFF.

This clonotype was seen more than once but under ten times. The chain carries TRBV30 and TRBJ2-1; 7 nucleotides match TRBD1. The CDR3 is made up of 14 amino acids. V shed 8 bases and J 0 bases; nucleotides not matched to a gene: 7. Germline CDR1 and CDR2: GTSNPN and SVGIG (reference sequence). The CDR3 DNA reads as TGTGCCGTTCAGGGGGTCCGCTCCTACAATGAGCAGTTCTTC. Residues: CAVQGVRSYNEQFF.

This clonotype was found a few times. The chain employs TRBV27 and TRBJ1-5; D is unclear. CDR1 is MNHEY and CDR2 is SMNVEV in the germline V gene (reference sequence). The CDR3 consists of 14 residues. V was shortened by 6 bases and J by 2 bases, with 11 bases between the two germline ends. Here the CDR3 DNA reads TGTGCCAGCAGGCCGGGGTCAGGCAATCAGCCCCAGCATTTT. This translates into CASRPGSGNQPQHF.

In this sample, this clonotype turned up a few times. The chain recombines TRBV5-5 with TRBJ2-3; TRBD2 is a possible D gene (5 bases). Germline CDR1 SGHKS, CDR2 YYEKEE (reference sequence). This CDR3 region has 15 residues. V lost 0 bases and J 4 bases, leaving 12 bases between the germline ends. CDR3 sequence reads: CASSLEIGGADTQYF. The DNA for the CDR3 is TGTGCCAGCAGCTTGGAGATAGGAGGCGCAGATACGCAGTATTTT.

This clonotype was observed a few times. The gene calls are TRBV5-6 and TRBJ1-2; 8 nucleotides align to TRBD1. Germline CDR1 is SGHDT and CDR2 is YYEEEE. V gave up 3 bases and J gave up 7 bases; unmatched junction bases: 11. The CDR3 runs 15 residues. CDR3 sequence (DNA): TGTGCCAGCAGCTCGCTTACTGGACAGGGAGTTGGCTACACCTTC. The encoded protein is CASSSLTGQGVGYTF.

CDR3 protein: CASTPPSSANEQFF. The CDR3 coding sequence is TGTGCCAGCACCCCCCCCTCCTCTGCCAATGAGCAGTTCTTC. The J gene is TRBJ2-1, the V gene TRBV12-3 or TRBV12-4; D is unclear. The CDR3 is 14 amino acids. The V end lost 7 bases, the J end lost 6 bases, and 16 bases lay between the germline ends.

The rearrangement joins TRBV12-3 or TRBV12-4 to TRBJ2-2; 7 bases match TRBD2. The CDR3 contains 16 residues. Trimming cost V 6 bases and J 4 bases; bases outside gene matches: 11. The CDR3 protein is CASSWEGPIPTGELFF. In DNA form, the CDR3 reads TGTGCCAGCAGCTGGGAGGGACCTATACCCACCGGGGAGCTGTTTTTT.

This clonotype was seen only a few times. The rearrangement links TRBV27 to TRBJ2-6; tentative D call: TRBD1 (5 bases). The V gene lost 2 bases and the J gene lost 2 bases, with 19 bases spanning the gap. The V gene's germline CDR1 is MNHEY and CDR2 SMNVEV (reference sequence). CDR3 length equals 19 residues. CDR3 in DNA: TGTGCCAGCAGTTTAGTAGGACAAGAAATTGTTACTGGGGCCAACGTCCTGACTTTC. As protein: CASSLVGQEIVTGANVLTF.

V usage is TRBV24-1 and J usage is TRBJ1-1; D not certain. Germline V gives CDR1 KGHDR, CDR2 SFDVKD. The V end lost 4 bases, the J end lost 7 bases, and 12 bases lay between the germline ends. This CDR3 spans 13 amino acids. In nucleotides, the CDR3 is TGTGCCACCAGTGAGGGCGGAGGGCTTGAAGCTTTCTTT. This sequence encodes CATSEGGGLEAFF.

This clonotype was seen a few times. The chain has TRBV29-1 and TRBJ2-1; TRBD1 matches 8 bases. The ends lost 6 bases at V and 8 bases at J; junction bases unmatched: 21. Germline-derived CDR1 and CDR2 are SQVTM and ANQGSEA. There are 17 residues in the CDR3. The CDR3 loop reads CSVQGAQGSSLGYEQFF. The CDR3, as DNA: TGCAGCGTGCAGGGGGCGCAAGGAAGTTCTCTGGGGTATGAGCAGTTCTTC.

This clonotype has just a few counts. The chain employs TRBV27 and TRBJ2-7; TRBD2 aligns across 9 bases. Germline V gene data show CDR1 as MNHEY and CDR2 as SMNVEV (reference sequence). The ends lost 5 bases at V and 3 bases at J; junction bases unmatched: 5. The CDR3 spans 14 residues. The CDR3 DNA reads TGTGCCAGCAGTCCGCGACTAGCGGTCTACGAGCAGTACTTC. It translates to CASSPRLAVYEQYF.